Listed here is a single TCR beta chain. The sample originates from a study of OX40 agonist ivuxolimab in advanced cancers. TCRdb keeps only in-frame clones here, not all; method: immunoSEQ multiplex PCR. The table shows tens of thousands of clones, with roughly 94% occurring only once. Trimming stripped 2 bases from V and 7 bases from J, with 8 bases between. Germline V gene data show CDR1 as LNHDA and CDR2 as SQIVND (reference sequence). The CDR3 covers 12 residues. This TCR came from an adult with an advanced solid tumor such as melanoma, head and neck, liver or kidney cancer. The starting material was CD4+ or CD8+ T cells sorted from blood, obtained in a trial of the OX40 agonist ivuxolimab. This chain links TRBV19 with TRBJ1-1; the D is unclear. DNA of the CDR3: TGTGCCAGTAGTATAATAGGCTTTGAAGCTTTCTTT. It is translated as CASSIIGFEAFF.